This T cell receptor beta chain emerged from a study of cytomegalovirus exposure and HLA in healthy donors (dated by TCRdb to about 2017). Describing the broader study: According to an earlier analysis of 450 to 650 of the donors, 200 million or so T cells yielded 117 million unique TCR beta sequences and 276 Gb of sequence data. Roughly 290 gigabases of sequencing data and 91 million or so unique TCR sequences made up an early release that covered approximately 650 HLA-typed donors. Among the approximately 420 genotyped donors, around 81% belonged to the genetic ancestry cluster associated with self-reported Caucasian donors. The study was designed to test whether signatures of past pathogen exposure could be identified by cataloging public T cell receptors. The T cell repertoires of several hundred subjects were profiled by immunosequencing and related to cytomegalovirus serostatus. In addition to the first cohort of hundreds of subjects, a separate validation cohort of 120 different subjects was used. The study combined high-throughput TCR immunosequencing, statistical association of individual TCRs with disease status, and machine learning to predict cytomegalovirus infection status. A later analysis re-analyzed previously published TCR beta repertoires from 666 donors and added high-resolution HLA genotyping to study TCR occurrence patterns. Rather than using new phenotypic data, the later analysis identified candidate immune exposures from TCR beta sequences and from how often those sequences occurred across donors. An earlier analysis of 587 of the donors used high-throughput TCR beta sequencing to judge whether each TCR beta V gene segment behaved as functional or pseudogenic. Donor age, sex, ethnicity and CMV serostatus were compiled alongside the repertoire data. A later genetic analysis took genome-wide SNP genotypes for about three fifths of the 666 donors and used that subset as a discovery cohort. All discovery cohort repertoires had been generated using a single sequencing platform. Both class I and class II loci were covered by HLA typing, at four-digit resolution. The number of donors typed differed by locus, with 629-630 for A, B, C, DRB1 and DQB1, around 500 for DQA1, 600 to 610 for DPA1, and around 460 for DPB1. Roughly 5 DR-DQ haplotypes were handled as single units for association and clustering, since linkage in the cohort was strong. Among 300 to 450 genotyped donors of the cohort, an average of approximately 240,000 unique TCR beta nucleotide sequences were sequenced per donor, around a sixth of them non-productive. General conclusions and limits of the study: Some IMGT-functional V segments, including TRBV6-2 and TRBV6-3, could not be told apart with the 87-base-pair reads, so those segments were excluded. Linkage disequilibrium might explain the correlated functional status among segregating V segments, but an unknown experimental factor could not be ruled out. The cohort was sequenced for TCR beta chains only, and without alpha or paired-chain data the features that could be detected were limited. In a later analysis, more than 15,000 TCR beta sequences were associated with specific HLA alleles at a false discovery rate of 0.05. In a later analysis, HLA-associated TCR beta chains were found to be more clonally expanded and to have lower generation probabilities than equally common non-associated chains. In a later analysis, most CMV-associated TCR beta chains were found to appear HLA-restricted, with HLA associations seemingly driven largely by CMV exposure. The authors suggested that the approach could potentially be generalized to other disease states and immunological phenotypes. The presence/absence analyses assumed that sequencing depth was roughly uniform across donors, and that assumption may not be true. In a later analysis, TCR association rates were found to vary across HLA loci, with the most associated TCRs seen for DRB1 alleles and the fewest for HLA-C alleles. Because counts were too low, about 18 rarely observed V segments, including chromosome 9 orphons, were excluded from the earlier analysis of roughly 580 of the donors. Across donors, most TCR sequences were observed very rarely, whereas some public TCRs were present in many individuals. In vitro tests confirmed that a few of the cytomegalovirus-associated TCR beta chains recognize cytomegalovirus antigens. In an earlier analysis of fewer than 700 of the donors, most TCR beta V segments appeared in productive rearrangements about 87% or about 30% of the time, broadly matching IMGT annotations. A further reported finding was that TCR beta sequences accurately predicted the HLA-A and HLA-B alleles for most subjects in the first cohort. A cluster of highly shared sequence variants was judged likely to represent a technical artifact of the sequencing pipeline. An association between a missense DCLRE1C variant and V-gene and J-gene trimming of TCR beta chains was found in a later genetic analysis and replicated in an independent cohort. Assigning TCR associations to individual alleles was difficult when HLA alleles, especially DR and DQ, strongly co-occurred. In the study, 150 to 200 TCR beta chains were listed as associated with cytomegalovirus. The classifier was reported to diagnose cytomegalovirus status with high specificity and sensitivity in both the original cohort and the validation cohort. Because some donors lacked HLA typing at each locus, the association tests relied only on the typed subset. Immune exposure information for the cohort was limited to CMV serostatus. According to a later genetic analysis, donors in an Asian-associated ancestry cluster had fewer N-insertions in productive TCRs than the approximately 650-donor mean. In a later analysis, several top co-occurrence clusters were reported to appear linked to parvovirus B19, influenza, CMV and Epstein-Barr virus.

In the case of this clone: Its antigen is currently not known. No much larger clone exists at a distance of one base, and base qualities are not known.

The library was built by means of the immunoSEQ multiplex PCR assay. For the multiplex PCR, a mixture combining 60 forward primers for TCR Vbeta segments and 13 reverse primers for TCR Jbeta segments was used. The CDR3 region of rearranged TCR beta genes was amplified from genomic DNA with a multiplex PCR assay. The amplified TCR beta libraries were sequenced on the Illumina HiSeq System as 87-base-pair reads. Per the source publication's procedure: A later analysis counted approximately 84 million unique TCR beta chains across the 550 to 700 repertoires, and about 10 million of these chains were shared by at least two donors. Raw reads were error-corrected and collapsed into unique sequences with a nearest-neighbor algorithm that merged closely related sequences to remove PCR and sequencing errors. V, D and J gene segments were assigned by aligning CDR3 sequences to IMGT reference sequences. For a sequence to be retained, at least a six-nucleotide match to both a V gene segment and a J gene segment was required. Rearrangements were called productive when the CDR3 lacked stop codons and stayed in frame with V and J; all others were non-productive. Following IMGT convention, CDR3 was defined as the stretch from the second conserved V-encoded cysteine to the conserved J-encoded phenylalanine. The earlier analysis of about 640 of the donors excluded any sequence lacking an unambiguous match to a single V gene segment. An earlier analysis of just under 600 of the donors called V segments functional above 56.7% productive rearrangements and segregating when the between-donor standard deviation exceeded 5%. To diagnose cytomegalovirus status from the catalog of TCR beta chain sequences, a statistical classification framework was built. A later analysis assigned V and J genes by comparing TCR nucleotide sequences with IMGT/GENE-DB human TR gene sequences. The TCRdist pipeline was used in a later analysis to assign CDR3 sequences and most-parsimonious VDJ recombination scenarios. In a later analysis, every TCR beta chain was defined by the combination of its CDR3 amino acid sequence and its V-gene family, and reads without a unique V-gene family were dropped. A later analysis removed 550 to 650 highly shared, low-generation-probability nucleotide sequences to deal with suspected cross-contamination and a sequencing artifact. In a later analysis, a clonal expansion index was calculated for each public chain from normalized within-repertoire ranks of inferred template counts. Generation probabilities in a later analysis came from a VDJ recombination model fitted to out-of-frame rearrangements, and those results were checked against IGoR. In a later analysis, TCR-TCR, TCR-HLA and TCR-CMV co-occurrence was scored with hypergeometric tests, and a repertoire-size bias correction was applied to TCR pairs. False discovery rates were estimated in a later analysis by permuting HLA or CMV assignments 20 times. A later analysis grouped co-occurring TCRs with DBSCAN, adding TCRdist sequence similarity when clustering within HLA-allele-positive subsets. Repertoires with fewer than 30,000 or more than 120,000 public chains were left out of co-occurrence clustering, as were four to six repertoires with anomalous nucleotide sharing. This immuneACCESS table, as held by TCRdb, lists in-frame sequences with V and J called but not all clones. Of the missing ones, under half trace to an unresolved V gene in checked studies; the others have no known cause. V, J and clone size reflect that table, while D and trimming were determined from the DNA. Recorded for this sample are about 200,000 clones; about 78% of them occurred a single time. Together, the top ten hold about 2.7% of the sample.

Based on the germline V gene, the CDR1 and CDR2 sequences are LGHNA and YNFKEQ. Deletion took 3 bases off V and 10 bases off J, with a span of 15 bases between the germline ends. From cysteine to phenylalanine, the CDR3 is 13 amino acids long. Only the CDR3 DNA stays, 39 bases, in frame from base 1. The cohort comprised fewer than 700 healthy bone marrow donors. All cohort members were sampled while nominally healthy, although unrecorded immune exposures were likely present. The donor was CMV seronegative and belonged to the group of under 400 seronegative cohort members. A peripheral blood sample was collected from each donor, and TCR beta sequencing was performed on peripheral blood mononuclear cells. Genomic DNA was extracted from the blood cell samples with the Qiagen DNeasy Blood Extraction Kit.

Rearrangement joined TRBV4-2 to TRBJ1-1; a tentative D match to TRBD1 spans 5 bases. The receptor's source is a woman aged 30 to 39 in good health and CMV-seronegative. Sequencing input: PBMCs. The encoded CDR3 is CASSQDRGGVAFF. Read as DNA, the sequence is TGTGCCAGCAGCCAGGACCGGGGGGGGGTAGCTTTCTTT.